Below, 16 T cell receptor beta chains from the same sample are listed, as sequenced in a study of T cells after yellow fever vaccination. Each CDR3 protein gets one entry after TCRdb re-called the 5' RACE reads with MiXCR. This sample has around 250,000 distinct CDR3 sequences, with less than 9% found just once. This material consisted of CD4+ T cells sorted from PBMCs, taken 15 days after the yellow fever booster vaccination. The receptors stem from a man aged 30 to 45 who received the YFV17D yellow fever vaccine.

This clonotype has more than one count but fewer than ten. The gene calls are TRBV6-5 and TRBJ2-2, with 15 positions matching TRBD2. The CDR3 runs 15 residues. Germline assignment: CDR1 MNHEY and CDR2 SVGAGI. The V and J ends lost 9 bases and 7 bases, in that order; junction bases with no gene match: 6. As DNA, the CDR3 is TGTGCCAGTGGGGGACTAGCGGGAGGTATCGGGGAGCTGTTTTTT. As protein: CASGGLAGGIGELFF.

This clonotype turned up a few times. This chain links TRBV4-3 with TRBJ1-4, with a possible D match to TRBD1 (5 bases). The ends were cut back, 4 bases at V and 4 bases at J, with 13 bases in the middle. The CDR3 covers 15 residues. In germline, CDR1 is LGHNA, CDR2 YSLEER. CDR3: CASSPGGVLNEKLFF. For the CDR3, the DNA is TGCGCCAGCAGCCCTGGAGGGGTTCTTAATGAAAAACTGTTTTTT.

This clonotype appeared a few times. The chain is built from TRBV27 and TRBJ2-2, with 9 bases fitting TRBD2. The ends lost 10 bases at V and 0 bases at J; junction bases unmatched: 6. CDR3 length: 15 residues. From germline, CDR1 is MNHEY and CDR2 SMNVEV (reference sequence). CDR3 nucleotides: TGTGCCACGGGGGCTAGCGGGACGAACACCGGGGAGCTGTTTTTT. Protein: CATGASGTNTGELFF.

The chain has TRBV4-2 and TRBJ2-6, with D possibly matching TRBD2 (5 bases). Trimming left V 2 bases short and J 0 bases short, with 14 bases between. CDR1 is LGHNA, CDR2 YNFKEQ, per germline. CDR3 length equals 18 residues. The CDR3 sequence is CASSQPWGVDSGANVLTF. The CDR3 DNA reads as TGTGCCAGCAGCCAACCGTGGGGAGTAGACTCTGGGGCCAACGTCCTGACTTTC.

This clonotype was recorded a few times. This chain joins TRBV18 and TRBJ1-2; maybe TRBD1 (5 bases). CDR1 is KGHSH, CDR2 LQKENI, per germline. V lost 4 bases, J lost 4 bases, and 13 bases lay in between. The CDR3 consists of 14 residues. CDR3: CASSHETAIYGYTF. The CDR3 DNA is TGTGCCAGCTCACACGAGACAGCTATCTATGGCTACACCTTC. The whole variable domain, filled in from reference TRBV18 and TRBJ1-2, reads NAGVMQNPRHLVRRRGQEARLRCSPMKGHSHVYWYRQLPEEGLKFMVYLQKENIIDESGMPKERFSAEFPKEGPSILRIQQVVRGDSAAYFCASSHETAIYGYTFGSGTRLTVV.

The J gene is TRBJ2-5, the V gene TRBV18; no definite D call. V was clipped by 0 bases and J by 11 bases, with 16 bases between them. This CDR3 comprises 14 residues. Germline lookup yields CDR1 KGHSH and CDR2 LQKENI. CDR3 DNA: TGTGCCAGCTCACCACCGGGGTTTTATAGTTTGCAGTACTTC. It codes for CASSPPGFYSLQYF.

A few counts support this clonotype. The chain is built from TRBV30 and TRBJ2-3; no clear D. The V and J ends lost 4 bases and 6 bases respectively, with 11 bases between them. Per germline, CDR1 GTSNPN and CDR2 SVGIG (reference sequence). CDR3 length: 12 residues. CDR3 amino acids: CAWNLRRDTQYF. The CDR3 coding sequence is TGTGCCTGGAATCTGCGGCGGGATACGCAGTATTTT.

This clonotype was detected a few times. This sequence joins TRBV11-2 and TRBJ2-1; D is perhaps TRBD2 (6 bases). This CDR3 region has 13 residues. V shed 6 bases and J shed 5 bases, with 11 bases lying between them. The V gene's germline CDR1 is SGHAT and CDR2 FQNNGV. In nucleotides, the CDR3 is TGTGCCAGCAGTACCAGCGGGCACAATGAGCAGTTCTTC. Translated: CASSTSGHNEQFF. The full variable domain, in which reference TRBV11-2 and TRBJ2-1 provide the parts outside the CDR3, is EAGVAQSPRYKIIEKRQSVAFWCNPISGHATLYWYQQILGQGPKLLIQFQNNGVVDDSQLPKDRFSAERLKGVDSTLKIQPAKLEDSAVYLCASSTSGHNEQFFGPGTRLTVL.

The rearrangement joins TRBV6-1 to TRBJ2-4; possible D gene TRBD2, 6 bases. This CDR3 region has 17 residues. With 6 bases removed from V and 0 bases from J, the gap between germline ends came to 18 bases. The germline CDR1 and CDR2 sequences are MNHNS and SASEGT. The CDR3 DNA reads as TGTGCCAGCAGCCCCAGTATCGGAGGGACAGCCAAAAACATTCAGTACTTC. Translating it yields CASSPSIGGTAKNIQYF.

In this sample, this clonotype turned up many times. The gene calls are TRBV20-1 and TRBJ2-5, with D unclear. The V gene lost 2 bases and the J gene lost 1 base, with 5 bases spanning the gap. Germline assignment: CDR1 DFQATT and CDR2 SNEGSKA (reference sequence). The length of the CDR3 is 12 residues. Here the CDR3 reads CSARLFQETQYF. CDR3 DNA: TGCAGTGCTAGACTGTTCCAAGAGACCCAGTACTTC.

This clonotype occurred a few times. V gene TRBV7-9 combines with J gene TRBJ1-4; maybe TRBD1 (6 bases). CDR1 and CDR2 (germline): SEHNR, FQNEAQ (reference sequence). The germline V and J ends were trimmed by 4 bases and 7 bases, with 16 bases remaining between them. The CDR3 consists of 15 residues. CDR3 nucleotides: TGTGCCAGCAGCTCGGCCGGGGCAGGGGTTGAAAAACTGTTTTTT. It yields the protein CASSSAGAGVEKLFF.

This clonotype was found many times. CDR3 in DNA: TGCAGTGCTTCAACTAGCGGGGACTCCTACGAGCAGTACTTC. Translated: CSASTSGDSYEQYF. This chain uses TRBV20-1 with TRBJ2-7; TRBD2 matches 10 bases. The CDR3 is 14 amino acids. V trimming: 5 bases; J trimming: 0 bases; junction bases outside the gene matches: 4. Per germline, CDR1 DFQATT and CDR2 SNEGSKA (reference sequence).

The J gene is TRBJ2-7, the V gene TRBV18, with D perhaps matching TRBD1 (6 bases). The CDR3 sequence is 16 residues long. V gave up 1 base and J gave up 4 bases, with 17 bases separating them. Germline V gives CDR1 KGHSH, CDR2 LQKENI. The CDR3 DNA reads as TGTGCCAGCTCACCACAGGCTGGACAGCGTTCGTACGAGCAGTACTTC. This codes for CASSPQAGQRSYEQYF.

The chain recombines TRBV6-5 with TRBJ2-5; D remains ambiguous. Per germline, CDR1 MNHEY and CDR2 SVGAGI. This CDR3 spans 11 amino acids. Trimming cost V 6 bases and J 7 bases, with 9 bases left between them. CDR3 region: CASRDLRTQYF. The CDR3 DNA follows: TGTGCCAGCAGGGACCTCAGGACCCAGTACTTC.

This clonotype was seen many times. This chain's CDR3 is CSAPGTSKQFF. CDR3 nucleotides: TGCAGTGCTCCCGGGACTAGCAAACAGTTCTTC. This chain connects TRBV20-1 to TRBJ2-1; TRBD2 matches 9 bases. Germline lookup yields CDR1 DFQATT and CDR2 SNEGSKA (reference sequence). V shed 5 bases and J 13 bases; nucleotides not matched to a gene: 6. CDR3 length: 11 amino acids.

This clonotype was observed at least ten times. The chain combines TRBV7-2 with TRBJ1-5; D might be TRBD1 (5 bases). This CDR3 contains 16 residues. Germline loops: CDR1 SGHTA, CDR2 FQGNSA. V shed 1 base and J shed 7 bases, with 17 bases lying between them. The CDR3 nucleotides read TGTGCCAGCAGCTTAGAGCGGGCCCGGGGGGACCAGCCCCAGCATTTT. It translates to CASSLERARGDQPQHF.